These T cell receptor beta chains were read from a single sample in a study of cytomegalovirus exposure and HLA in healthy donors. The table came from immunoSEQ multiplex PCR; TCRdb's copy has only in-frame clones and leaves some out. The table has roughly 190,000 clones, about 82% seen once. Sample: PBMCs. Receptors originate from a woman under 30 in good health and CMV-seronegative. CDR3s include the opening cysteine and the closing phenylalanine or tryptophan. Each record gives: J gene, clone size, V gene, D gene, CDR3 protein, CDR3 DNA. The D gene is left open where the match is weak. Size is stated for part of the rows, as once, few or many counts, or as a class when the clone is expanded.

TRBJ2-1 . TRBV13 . CASSWQIGQAYNEQFF TGTGCCAGCAGCTGGCAGATCGGACAAGCCTACAATGAGCAGTTCTTC
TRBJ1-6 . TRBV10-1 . CASSDGNSPLHF TGCGCCAGCAGTGACGGGAATTCACCCCTCCACTTT
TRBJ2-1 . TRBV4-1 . CASSPYPDLGLYNEQFF TGCGCCAGCAGCCCATACCCTGACTTGGGACTCTACAATGAGCAGTTCTTC
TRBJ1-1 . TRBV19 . CASSRRAGPNTEAFF TGTGCCAGTAGTCGCCGCGCGGGGCCAAACACTGAAGCTTTCTTT
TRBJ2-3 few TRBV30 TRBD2 CAWSFLAGATDTQYF TGTGCCTGGAGTTTCCTAGCGGGGGCCACAGATACGCAGTATTTT
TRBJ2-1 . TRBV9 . CASSVDRNNEQFF TGTGCCAGCAGCGTAGATCGTAACAATGAGCAGTTCTTC
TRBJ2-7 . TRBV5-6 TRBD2 CASSGTSGGYEQYF TGTGCCAGCAGTGGGACTAGCGGAGGCTACGAGCAGTACTTC
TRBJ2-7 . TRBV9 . CASSPHPTDSYEQYF TGTGCCAGCAGCCCCCACCCTACAGATTCCTACGAGCAGTACTTC
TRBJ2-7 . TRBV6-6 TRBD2 CASRVAGGLRAYEQYF TGTGCCAGCAGGGTAGCGGGAGGACTCCGGGCCTACGAGCAGTACTTC
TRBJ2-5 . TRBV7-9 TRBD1 CAIGGQFQETQYF TGTGCCATAGGGGGCCAGTTTCAAGAGACCCAGTACTTC
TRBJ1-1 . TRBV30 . CAWSVGGGTEAFF TGTGCCTGGAGTGTAGGGGGTGGAACTGAAGCTTTCTTT
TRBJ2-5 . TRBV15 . CATSRDDSVQETQYF TGTGCCACCAGCAGAGATGATTCGGTCCAAGAGACCCAGTACTTC
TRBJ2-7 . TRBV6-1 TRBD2 CASSAAGLAGGPRLYEQYF TGTGCCAGCAGTGCCGCGGGACTAGCGGGGGGGCCTCGACTGTATGAGCAGTACTTC
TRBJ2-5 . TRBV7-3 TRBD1 CASSKGQGVRETQYF TGTGCCAGCAGCAAGGGACAGGGGGTCAGAGAGACCCAGTACTTC
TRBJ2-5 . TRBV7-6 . CASSLEGLLVETQYF TGTGCCAGCAGCTTAGAGGGGCTCTTGGTAGAGACCCAGTACTTC
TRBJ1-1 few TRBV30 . CAWRSVNTEAFF TGTGCCTGGAGGTCAGTGAACACTGAAGCTTTCTTT
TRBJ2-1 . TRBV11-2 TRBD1 CASSPGQGPYNEQFF TGTGCCAGCAGCCCAGGACAGGGCCCCTACAATGAGCAGTTCTTC
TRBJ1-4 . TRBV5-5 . CASSSGRLGRSREKLFF TGTGCCAGCAGCTCGGGTCGCCTAGGAAGATCGCGGGAAAAACTGTTTTTT
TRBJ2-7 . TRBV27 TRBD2 CASLPMGLAGGGHYEQYF TGTGCCAGCCTACCGATGGGGCTAGCGGGAGGGGGACACTACGAGCAGTACTTC
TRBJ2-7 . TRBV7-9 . CASSLSGRKNYEQYF TGTGCCAGCAGCTTAAGTGGCAGAAAAAACTACGAGCAGTACTTC
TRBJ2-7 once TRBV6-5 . CASSYDRAVNEQYF TGTGCCAGCAGTTACGACAGAGCAGTGAACGAGCAGTACTTC
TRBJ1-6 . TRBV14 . CASSQAPYSPLHF TGTGCCAGCAGCCAAGCTCCGTATTCACCCCTCCACTTT
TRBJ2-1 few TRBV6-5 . CASSYQGNNEQFF TGTGCCAGCAGTTACCAGGGAAACAATGAGCAGTTCTTC
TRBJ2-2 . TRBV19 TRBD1 CASRDRGFGGELFF TGTGCCAGTCGGGACAGGGGCTTCGGCGGGGAGCTGTTTTTT
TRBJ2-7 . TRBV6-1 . CASRVGTPWTYEQYF TGTGCCAGCAGGGTGGGGACACCTTGGACCTACGAGCAGTACTTC
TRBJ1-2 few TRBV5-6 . CASSLEQTGNYGYTF TGTGCCAGCAGCTTGGAACAGACAGGAAACTATGGCTACACCTTC
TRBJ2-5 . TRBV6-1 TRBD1 CASSRQGIAQETQYF TGTGCCAGCAGTCGACAGGGAATTGCCCAAGAGACCCAGTACTTC
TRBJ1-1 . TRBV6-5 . CASSYGLEWTEAFF TGTGCCAGCAGTTACGGACTCGAGTGGACTGAAGCTTTCTTT
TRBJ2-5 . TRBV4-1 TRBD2 CASSPSAPLAGETQYF TGCGCCAGCAGCCCGTCCGCTCCCCTAGCGGGTGAGACCCAGTACTTC
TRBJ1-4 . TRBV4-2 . CASSQGLTNEKLFF TGTGCCAGCAGCCAAGGGCTAACTAATGAAAAACTGTTTTTT
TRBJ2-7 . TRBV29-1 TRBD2 CSVGAGAYEQYF TGCAGCGTTGGGGCGGGAGCCTACGAGCAGTACTTC
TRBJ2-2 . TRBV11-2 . CASSLRRWGGVDTGELFF TGTGCCAGCAGCTTACGTAGGTGGGGGGGCGTTGACACCGGGGAGCTGTTTTTT
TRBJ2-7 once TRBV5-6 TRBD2 CASSSPGIAGGPQDEQYF TGTGCCAGCAGCTCACCGGGCATAGCGGGGGGGCCTCAGGACGAGCAGTACTTC
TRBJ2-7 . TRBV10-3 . CAISAAETAEWSYEQYF TGTGCCATCAGTGCCGCGGAGACGGCTGAATGGTCCTACGAGCAGTACTTC
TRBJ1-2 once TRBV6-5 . CASTLGASNYGYTF TGTGCCAGCACTCTGGGGGCGTCCAACTATGGCTACACCTTC
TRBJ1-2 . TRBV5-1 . CASSLDDSYGYTF TGCGCCAGCAGCTTGGACGACAGCTATGGCTACACCTTC